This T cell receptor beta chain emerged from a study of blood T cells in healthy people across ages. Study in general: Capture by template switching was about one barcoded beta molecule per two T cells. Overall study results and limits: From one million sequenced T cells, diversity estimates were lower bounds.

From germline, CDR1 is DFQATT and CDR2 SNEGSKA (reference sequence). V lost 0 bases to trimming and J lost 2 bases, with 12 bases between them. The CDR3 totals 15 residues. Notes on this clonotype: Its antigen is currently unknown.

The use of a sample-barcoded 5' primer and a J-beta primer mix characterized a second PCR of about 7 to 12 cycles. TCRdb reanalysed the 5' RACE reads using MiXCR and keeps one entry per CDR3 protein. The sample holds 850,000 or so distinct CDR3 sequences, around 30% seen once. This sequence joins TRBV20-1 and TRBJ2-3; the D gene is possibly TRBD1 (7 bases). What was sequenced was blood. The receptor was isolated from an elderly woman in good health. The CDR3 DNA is TGCAGTGCTAGAGATCCAGGGGGGAACACAGATACGCAGTATTTT. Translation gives CSARDPGGNTDTQYF.